The 32 T cell receptor beta chains in this list originate from one sample, sequenced in a study of T cell responses to AZD1222 COVID-19 vaccine. TCRdb's table, derived via immunoSEQ multiplex PCR, lists solely in-frame clones and lacks some. This table holds around 91,000 clones, roughly nine tenths found once. The specimen comprised peripheral blood, sampled 28 days after the second AZD1222 dose. Receptor source: an adult who received the AZD1222 COVID-19 vaccine.

This clone has just a few counts. V and J are TRBV6-2 or TRBV6-3 and TRBJ2-2; a possible D gene is TRBD2 (6 bases). Per germline, CDR1 MNHEY and CDR2 SVGEGT. V shed 2 bases and J shed 5 bases, with 9 bases lying between them. The CDR3 consists of 14 residues. CDR3 region: CASSYVAETGELFF. The CDR3 DNA reads as TGTGCCAGCAGTTACGTAGCGGAAACCGGGGAGCTGTTTTTT.

The V gene is TRBV27, the J gene TRBJ1-5; D remains unclear. CDR1 and CDR2 (germline): MNHEY, SMNVEV (reference sequence). CDR3 length: 13 amino acids. The V end was cut by 5 bases, the J end by 0 bases, with 5 bases between. The CDR3 region has the DNA TGTGCCAGCAGTATCCCTAGCAATCAGCCCCAGCATTTT. Translation: CASSIPSNQPQHF.

V and J are TRBV5-1 and TRBJ1-4; D is ambiguous. With 0 bases removed from V and 4 bases from J, the gap between germline ends came to 10 bases. The CDR3 extends over 15 amino acids. CDR1 SGHRS and CDR2 YFSETQ come from the germline V gene. Here the CDR3 reads CASSLAGSLNEKLFF. In DNA form, the CDR3 reads TGCGCCAGCAGCTTGGCCGGATCCCTTAATGAAAAACTGTTTTTT.

This chain links TRBV5-8 with TRBJ1-5; D possibly corresponds to TRBD1 (5 bases). CDR3 length: 15 amino acids. From germline, CDR1 is SGHTS and CDR2 YDEGEE. The V end lost 0 bases, the J end lost 0 bases, and 7 bases lay between the germline ends. The CDR3 spells CASSLGTLSNQPQHF. The CDR3 nucleotides are TGTGCCAGCAGCTTGGGGACACTTAGCAATCAGCCCCAGCATTTT.

The rearrangement uses TRBV7-8 and TRBJ2-3, with 12 bases lining up with TRBD2. The CDR3 loop spans 16 amino acids. Trimming cost V 5 bases and J 0 bases; bases outside gene matches: 3. Germline values: CDR1 SGHVS, CDR2 FQNEAQ. CDR3 sequence (DNA): TGTGCCAGCAGCCCCGGGACTAGCGGGAGCACAGATACGCAGTATTTT. Encoded protein: CASSPGTSGSTDTQYF.

The chain links TRBV24-1 to TRBJ2-7, with 9 bases aligning to TRBD1. This CDR3 has 14 residues. Germline V lookup: CDR1 KGHDR, CDR2 SFDVKD. The V gene end was trimmed by 3 bases and the J gene end by 9 bases; junction bases not matched to a gene: 8. The CDR3 DNA reads as TGTGCCACCAGTGATCCCCAGGACAGGGGAAGGCAGTACTTC. Protein sequence: CATSDPQDRGRQYF.

This chain uses TRBV12-2 with TRBJ2-3; no check of the table's D call, TRBD1, against the DNA was made. TRBV12-2 is marked as a pseudogene. This CDR3 is built from 15 residues. CDR3 protein: CASRLKQAVPDTQYF. The CDR3 DNA reads as TGTGCAAGTCGCTTGAAACAGGCGGTCCCAGATACGCAGTATTTT.

The chain uses TRBV7-8 and TRBJ2-2; TRBD2 aligns across 8 bases. This CDR3 is 17 amino acids long. Germline V gene data show CDR1 as SGHVS and CDR2 as FQNEAQ. Germline trimming cut 4 bases from V and 2 bases from J; bases unmatched to any gene: 9. CDR3: CASSSGGALRNTGELFF. The CDR3 DNA is TGTGCCAGCAGCTCGGGGGGGGCCCTACGAAACACCGGGGAGCTGTTTTTT.

CDR3 loop: CASSFVPGSNQPQHF. CDR3 nucleotides: TGTGCCAGCAGTTTTGTGCCGGGAAGCAATCAGCCCCAGCATTTT. V gene TRBV28 combines with J gene TRBJ1-5; no firm D call. Germline CDR1 and CDR2: MDHEN and SYDVKM. The CDR3 totals 15 residues. With 3 bases removed from V and 1 base from J, the gap between germline ends came to 10 bases. Full variable domain (remainder filled in from reference TRBV28 and TRBJ1-5): DVKVTQSSRYLVKRTGEKVFLECVQDMDHENMFWYRQDPGLGLRLIYFSYDVKMKEKGDIPEGYSVSREKKERFSLILESASTNQTSMYLCASSFVPGSNQPQHFGDGTRLSIL.

V usage is TRBV9 and J usage is TRBJ2-1, with TRBD1 identical over 8 bases. Unmatched junction bases numbered 6, after V lost 0 bases and J lost 7 bases. Germline values: CDR1 SGDLS, CDR2 YYNGEE. The CDR3 loop spans 15 amino acids. CDR3 nucleotide sequence: TGTGCCAGCAGCGTAGCAGGGGGCAGGCGTAATGAGCAGTTCTTC. Translated: CASSVAGGRRNEQFF.

The V call is TRBV12-3 or TRBV12-4, the J call TRBJ1-1; D might be TRBD1 (5 bases). The CDR3 contains 11 residues. Trimming took off 3 bases at V and 7 bases at J, with 6 bases between the two ends. The CDR3 nucleotides read TGTGCCAGCAGTTTTAGGGGTGAAGCTTTCTTT. Protein: CASSFRGEAFF.

The V call is TRBV9, the J call TRBJ2-6; TRBD1 matches at 10 bases. CDR3 length equals 18 residues. The trim removed 3 bases at V and 1 base at J, leaving 7 bases unmatched. From germline, CDR1 is SGDLS and CDR2 YYNGEE. The CDR3: CASSAWDRGASGANVLTF. The CDR3 DNA sequence: TGTGCCAGCAGCGCCTGGGACAGGGGAGCGTCTGGGGCCAACGTCCTGACTTTC.

The chain joins TRBV6-5 to TRBJ1-5; no reliable D call. The CDR3 length is 13 residues. The V gene's germline CDR1 is MNHEY and CDR2 SVGAGI. V lost 5 bases and J lost 7, with 12 bases in between. CDR3 sequence: CASSTREGQPQHF. The CDR3 region has the DNA TGTGCCAGCAGTACTCGTGAGGGCCAGCCCCAGCATTTT.

CDR3 in DNA: TGCGCCAGCAGTGAGGGGAACATTCAGTACTTC. Its translation is CASSEGNIQYF. The chain recombines TRBV10-1 with TRBJ2-4; D is undetermined. The CDR3 has 11 amino acids. V was pared by 2 bases and J by 7 bases, with 3 bases between. Germline V gene sequence: CDR1 WNHNN, CDR2 SYGVQD (reference sequence).

The chain couples TRBV7-9 to TRBJ2-7, with D tentatively TRBD2 (7 bases). Between the trimmed V and J ends, which lost 8 bases and 5 bases, there was a span of 13 bases. CDR1 and CDR2 (germline): SEHNR, FQNEAQ (reference sequence). The CDR3 consists of 12 residues. CDR3 amino acids: CASHRGGNEQYF. For the CDR3, the DNA is TGTGCCAGCCACCGCGGGGGCAACGAGCAGTACTTC.

This chain links TRBV29-1 with TRBJ1-1; TRBD1 agrees at 7 bases. The CDR3 has 13 residues. V lost 6 bases, J lost 2 bases, and 6 bases stayed unmatched. The germline V gene has CDR1 SQVTM and CDR2 ANQGSEA. In DNA form, the CDR3 reads TGCAGCGTACCCGGGACAGCTAACACTGAAGCTTTCTTT. It yields the protein CSVPGTANTEAFF. The full variable domain, completed using reference TRBV29-1 and TRBJ1-1, is SAVISQKPSRDICQRGTSLTIQCQVDSQVTMMFWYRQQPGQSLTLIATANQGSEATYESGFVIDKFPISRPNLTFSTLTVSNMSPEDSSIYLCSVPGTANTEAFFGQGTRLTVV.

This clone was picked up one time. The rearrangement links TRBV9 to TRBJ2-3; D unclear. The CDR3 spans 15 residues. Germline V lookup: CDR1 SGDLS, CDR2 YYNGEE. V was clipped by 0 bases and J by 0 bases, with 8 bases between them. The CDR3 coding sequence is TGTGCCAGCAGCGTAGAACCCCGTAGCACAGATACGCAGTATTTT. Protein: CASSVEPRSTDTQYF.

The chain joins TRBV7-9 to TRBJ2-7; D is unclear. The CDR3 extends over 13 amino acids. Trimming took 3 bases from V and 1 from J, leaving 7 bases between them. Germline V gene data show CDR1 as SEHNR and CDR2 as FQNEAQ (reference sequence). The CDR3 reads CASSFGSSYEQYF. For the CDR3, the DNA is TGTGCCAGCAGCTTTGGCAGTTCCTACGAGCAGTACTTC.

The chain links TRBV7-3 to TRBJ2-5; D tentatively fits TRBD1 or TRBD2 (5 bases each). Trimming took off 0 bases at V and 3 bases at J, with 11 bases between the two ends. Germline V gene lookup returns CDR1 SGHTA and CDR2 FQGTGA. CDR3 length: 15 residues. The CDR3 nucleotides are TGTGCCAGCAGCTTAACCGGGGACGGAAAAGAGACCCAGTACTTC. Amino acids: CASSLTGDGKETQYF. Together with reference TRBV7-3 and TRBJ2-5, the CDR3 gives the full variable domain: GAGVSQTPSNKVTEKGKYVELRCDPISGHTALYWYRQSLGQGPEFLIYFQGTGAADDSGLPNDRFFAVRPEGSVSTLKIQRTERGDSAVYLCASSLTGDGKETQYFGPGTRLLVL.

This clone was recorded only once. CDR3 in amino acids: CASSQGRGPGGTDTQYF. For the CDR3, the DNA is TGTGCCAGCAGCCAAGGGCGGGGTCCAGGGGGCACAGATACGCAGTATTTT. The genes are TRBV4-2 and TRBJ2-3; D is possibly TRBD1 or TRBD2 (6 bases each). With 1 base removed from V and 1 base from J, the gap between germline ends came to 15 bases. Germline values: CDR1 LGHNA, CDR2 YNFKEQ. The CDR3 loop spans 17 amino acids.

Regarding this clone: Compared with germline, one end of the junction differs, possibly owing to a read error. The chain couples TRBV7-6 to TRBJ2-5, with a possible D match to TRBD2 (6 bases). This CDR3 has 17 amino acids. Germline V CDR1 and CDR2: SGHVS, FNYEAQ. CDR3 in amino acids: CAGSARGAGLAQETQYF. The CDR3, as DNA: TGTGCCGGCAGCGCCCGGGGCGCGGGGTTGGCTCAAGAGACCCAGTACTTC.

The CDR3 DNA follows: TGTGCCAGCAGTCTCCAGACTAGCGGGAGGCCTCCTAATGAGCAGTTCTTC. Its protein product is CASSLQTSGRPPNEQFF. The chain has TRBV27 and TRBJ2-1; TRBD2 matches at 13 bases. Per germline, CDR1 MNHEY and CDR2 SMNVEV (reference sequence). The CDR3 contains 17 residues. Germline trimming cut 5 bases from V and 7 bases from J; bases unmatched to any gene: 11.

This clone showed up just a few times. This chain joins TRBV5-8 and TRBJ2-7; the D is unclear. V was cut by 6 bases and J by 8 bases, with 15 bases left in between. This CDR3 region has 12 residues. Per the germline V gene, CDR1 is SGHTS and CDR2 is YDEGEE. The CDR3 bases are TGTGCCAGCACCTTAGACACCCCCCAGCAGTACTTC. This sequence encodes CASTLDTPQQYF.

The chain recombines TRBV11-2 with TRBJ1-1, with a weak D call TRBD1 (5 bases). With 0 bases removed from V and 6 bases from J, the gap between germline ends came to 11 bases. Germline values: CDR1 SGHAT, CDR2 FQNNGV. The CDR3 is made up of 14 amino acids. The CDR3 sequence is CASSLDWGDAEAFF. Written as DNA, the CDR3 is TGTGCCAGCAGCTTAGATTGGGGGGACGCTGAAGCTTTCTTT. The variable domain in full, completed from reference TRBV11-2 and TRBJ1-1, reads EAGVAQSPRYKIIEKRQSVAFWCNPISGHATLYWYQQILGQGPKLLIQFQNNGVVDDSQLPKDRFSAERLKGVDSTLKIQPAKLEDSAVYLCASSLDWGDAEAFFGQGTRLTVV.

The chain combines TRBV5-1 with TRBJ1-4; the match to TRBD1 covers 7 bases. With V trimmed by 3 bases and J by 4 bases, 6 bases remained unmatched. The CDR3 extends over 15 amino acids. The germline V gene has CDR1 SGHRS and CDR2 YFSETQ. CDR3 in amino acids: CASSSGQSNNEKLFF. The CDR3 nucleotides read TGCGCCAGCAGCTCGGGACAGTCAAATAATGAAAAACTGTTTTTT.

The V call is TRBV10-1, the J call TRBJ1-4; TRBD1 agrees at 10 bases. Germline CDR1 and CDR2: WNHNN and SYGVQD (reference sequence). This CDR3 spans 15 amino acids. J gave up 8 bases and V 6 bases, and 9 bases lay outside the gene matches. CDR3 sequence: CASSAPGQGREKLFF. The CDR3 coding sequence is TGCGCCAGCAGCGCCCCGGGACAGGGGAGGGAAAAACTGTTTTTT.

The chain has TRBV6-5 and TRBJ1-5; D is unresolved. The CDR3 contains 13 residues. The germline V and J ends were trimmed by 2 bases and 0 bases, with 2 bases remaining between them. Germline loops: CDR1 MNHEY, CDR2 SVGAGI. In DNA, the CDR3 is TGTGCCAGCAGTTACGGTAGCAATCAGCCCCAGCATTTT. It codes for CASSYGSNQPQHF.

The chain employs TRBV20-1 and TRBJ2-7; 8 nucleotides match TRBD2. After removal of 3 bases from V and 2 bases from J, the junction contained 3 bases not matched to a gene. Germline CDR1 is DFQATT and CDR2 is SNEGSKA (reference sequence). CDR3 length: 13 residues. CDR3: CSASQREPYEQYF. CDR3 nucleotide sequence: TGCAGTGCTAGTCAGCGGGAGCCCTACGAGCAGTACTTC.

The chain is built from TRBV6-1 and TRBJ2-7; perhaps TRBD1 as D (6 bases). The CDR3 covers 17 residues. Germline V gene sequence: CDR1 MNHNS, CDR2 SASEGT. V lost 2 bases to trimming and J lost 4 bases, with 21 bases between them. CDR3: CASSELLGADVGYEQYF. The DNA for the CDR3 is TGTGCCAGCAGTGAACTCTTGGGGGCGGATGTTGGGTACGAGCAGTACTTC.

The chain joins TRBV19 to TRBJ2-1; 12 bases agree with TRBD1. CDR1 is LNHDA, CDR2 SQIVND, per germline (reference sequence). The CDR3 has 16 residues. V was clipped by 9 bases and J by 7 bases; unmatched bases: 13. The CDR3 here is CASRGDRDRGRNEQFF. The CDR3 DNA reads as TGTGCCAGCCGGGGCGACCGGGACAGGGGGCGAAATGAGCAGTTCTTC. The full variable domain, with the rest looked up from reference TRBV19 and TRBJ2-1, is DGGITQSPKYLFRKEGQNVTLSCEQNLNHDAMYWYRQDPGQGLRLIYYSQIVNDFQKGDIAEGYSVSREKKESFPLTVTSAQKNPTAFYLCASRGDRDRGRNEQFFGPGTRLTVL.

The chain has TRBV19 and TRBJ1-5; TRBD1 might be the D (5 bases). The CDR3 totals 15 residues. Germline CDR1 reads LNHDA; CDR2 reads SQIVND (reference sequence). V was shortened by 0 bases and J by 3 bases, with 9 bases between the two germline ends. DNA of the CDR3: TGTGCCAGTAGTATAGACAGGGTTTACAATCAGCCCCAGCATTTT. The encoded protein is CASSIDRVYNQPQHF.

This chain uses TRBV7-3 with TRBJ2-2, with a weak D call TRBD2 (7 bases). Trimming removed 5 bases from V and 0 bases from J, with 13 bases in between. This CDR3 is built from 16 residues. Germline V gene lookup returns CDR1 SGHTA and CDR2 FQGTGA. The CDR3 spells CASSPGGAANTGELFF. As DNA, the CDR3 is TGTGCCAGCAGCCCGGGGGGCGCGGCGAACACCGGGGAGCTGTTTTTT.